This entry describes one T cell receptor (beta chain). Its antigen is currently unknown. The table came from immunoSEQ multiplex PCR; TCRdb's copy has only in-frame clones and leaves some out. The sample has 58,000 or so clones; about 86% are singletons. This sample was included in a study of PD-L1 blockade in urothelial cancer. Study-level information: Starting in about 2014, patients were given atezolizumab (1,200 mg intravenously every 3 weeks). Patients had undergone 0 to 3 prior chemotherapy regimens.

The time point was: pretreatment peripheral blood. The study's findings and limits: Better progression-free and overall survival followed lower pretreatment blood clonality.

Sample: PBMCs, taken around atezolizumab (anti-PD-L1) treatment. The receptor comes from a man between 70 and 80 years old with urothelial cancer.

The DNA of the CDR3 is TGTGCCAGTAGGGTCAGACAGGGGGTTTCGGTTGGAACTGAAGCTTTCTTT. This gives the protein CASRVRQGVSVGTEAFF. The chain employs TRBV19 and TRBJ1-1, with TRBD1 identical over 9 bases. The V and J ends lost 6 bases and 5 bases, in that order; junction bases with no gene match: 16. This CDR3 comprises 17 residues. Per germline, CDR1 LNHDA and CDR2 SQIVND (reference sequence).